The clone carrying this T cell receptor beta chain appeared a few times. Unique molecular identifiers were incorporated during preparation of the TCRbeta library. TCRdb reprocessed the PCR reads with MiXCR, giving one entry per CDR3 protein. The sample lists about 580,000 distinct CDR3 sequences; more than 20% were seen once. The data derive from a study of T-cell reconstitution after alpha-beta-depleted transplantation in children. Here the sequenced sample was PBMCs, mostly from graft donor cells, taken 360 days after TCRalphabeta/CD19-depleted stem cell transplant. This sequence originates from a boy under two years old who had a stem cell transplant for acute myeloid leukemia, so the T cells may come from the graft donor.

The CDR3 here is CSAQGVGFNEQYF. CDR3 coding DNA: TGCAGCGCCCAAGGGGTAGGGTTCAACGAGCAGTACTTC. The V and J genes are TRBV29-1 and TRBJ2-7; tentative D call: TRBD1 (5 bases). Germline CDR1 is SQVTM and CDR2 is ANQGSEA. V gave up 7 bases and J gave up 5 bases, with 18 bases separating them. The length of the CDR3 is 13 residues.